This TCR beta chain was captured in a study of shared clonotypes between healthy human individuals. Regarding the study as a whole: The represented genetic and exposure-history diversity was limited by the small number of donors.

Losses at the gene ends were 4 bases for V and 15 bases for J; bases not matched to a gene: 6. The CDR3 spans 12 residues. The germline CDR1 and CDR2 sequences are LNHDA and SQIVND (reference sequence). There are a few counts of this clone. Its antigen is not known. The table came from immunoSEQ multiplex PCR; TCRdb's copy has only in-frame clones and leaves some out. This sample carries around 200,000 clones, approximately 61% of them seen once, and the ten largest clones take about 9.4%. Sequencing input: memory CD4+ T cells sorted from blood. The subset was: CD45RA-negative fraction. The clonotype originates from a man aged 30 to 45 in good health. The chain recombines TRBV19 with TRBJ2-1; 10 bases are a match to TRBD1. The CDR3 reads CASSRQGAGVFF. The CDR3 DNA sequence: TGTGCCAGTAGTAGACAGGGGGCGGGGGTGTTCTTC. Full variable domain (missing parts from reference TRBV19 and TRBJ2-1): DGGITQSPKYLFRKEGQNVTLSCEQNLNHDAMYWYRQDPGQGLRLIYYSQIVNDFQKGDIAEGYSVSREKKESFPLTVTSAQKNPTAFYLCASSRQGAGVFFGPGTRLTVL.